These 16 T cell receptor beta chains came from one sample sequenced in a study of T cell changes during pregnancy in multiple sclerosis. Data came from immunoSEQ multiplex PCR; TCRdb stores just in-frame clones and leaves some out. In the table there are 65,000 to 80,000 clones, over 85% of which are singletons. The sequences come from peripheral blood, collected in the first trimester of pregnancy. These receptors originate from a female donor with multiple sclerosis, enrolled in a pregnancy study.

This sequence joins TRBV5-4 and TRBJ1-2; 9 nucleotides agree with TRBD1. The CDR3 is 15 residues long. J was trimmed by 5 bases and V by 2 bases; bases with no gene match: 7. The V gene's germline CDR1 is SGHNT and CDR2 YYREEE (reference sequence). The CDR3 DNA reads TGTGCCAGCAGCTTCTTCGGACAGGGGATTTATGGCTACACCTTC. Translated: CASSFFGQGIYGYTF.

This rearrangement joins TRBV7-9 to TRBJ2-5; the match to TRBD2 covers 7 bases. V trimming: 3 bases; J trimming: 2 bases; junction bases outside the gene matches: 3. The CDR3 loop spans 14 amino acids. Germline values: CDR1 SEHNR, CDR2 FQNEAQ (reference sequence). The CDR3 region has the DNA TGTGCCAGCAGCTTTACTAGCGAGCAAGAGACCCAGTACTTC. Protein sequence: CASSFTSEQETQYF. The whole variable domain, remainder taken from reference TRBV7-9 and TRBJ2-5, is DTGVSQNPRHKITKRGQNVTFRCDPISEHNRLYWYRQTLGQGPEFLTYFQNEAQLEKSRLLSDRFSAERPKGSFSTLEIQRTEQGDSAMYLCASSFTSEQETQYFGPGTRLLVL.

The chain joins TRBV5-1 to TRBJ2-2; 7 bases fit TRBD2. The CDR3 is 15 amino acids. The V gene end was trimmed by 1 base and the J gene end by 5 bases; junction bases not matched to a gene: 5. Germline assignment: CDR1 SGHRS and CDR2 YFSETQ. The CDR3 sequence is CASSLTSVRTGELFF. As DNA, the CDR3 is TGCGCCAGCAGCTTGACTAGCGTAAGGACCGGGGAGCTGTTTTTT.

This clone was seen only once. The genes are TRBV5-1 and TRBJ2-3; 8 nucleotides agree with TRBD2. The germline gives CDR1 SGHRS, CDR2 YFSETQ. V dropped 3 bases and J dropped 2; count of bases not matched to a gene: 8. The CDR3 spans 16 residues. Here the CDR3 reads CASSSELAAFTDTQYF. The CDR3 nucleotides are TGCGCCAGCAGCTCCGAACTAGCGGCCTTCACAGATACGCAGTATTTT.

CDR3 nucleotides: TGTGCCAGCAGCTTAGCGTGGCAGGGCGCCTACGAGCAGTACTTC. It codes for CASSLAWQGAYEQYF. The chain joins TRBV7-8 to TRBJ2-7; tentatively, D is TRBD1 (5 bases). The CDR3 sequence is 15 residues long. Germline CDR1 is SGHVS and CDR2 is FQNEAQ. Trimming took off 0 bases at V and 2 bases at J, with 11 bases between the two ends.

CDR3 in amino acids: CASSPRGVAYEQYF. The CDR3 coding sequence is TGTGCCAGCAGCCCCCGGGGGGTCGCCTACGAGCAGTACTTC. This chain connects TRBV7-3 to TRBJ2-7; 7 positions agree with TRBD2. The V segment lost 5 bases and the J segment 2 bases; nucleotides outside the gene matches: 6. Germline lookup yields CDR1 SGHTA and CDR2 FQGTGA. The CDR3 extends over 14 amino acids.

The V gene is TRBV7-8, the J gene TRBJ1-6; D is unclear. With 3 bases removed from V and 0 bases from J, the gap between germline ends came to 6 bases. CDR3 length: 15 amino acids. Germline assignment: CDR1 SGHVS and CDR2 FQNEAQ. The CDR3 is CASSFLSSYNSPLHF. CDR3 nucleotide sequence: TGTGCCAGCAGCTTTCTTAGCTCCTATAATTCACCCCTCCACTTT.

CDR3 sequence: CASASRGSNQPQHF. The CDR3 bases are TGTGCCAGCGCCTCTCGGGGTAGCAATCAGCCCCAGCATTTT. The chain employs TRBV18 and TRBJ1-5; D not certain. The V and J ends lost 8 bases and 0 bases respectively, with 11 bases between them. The CDR3 sequence is 14 residues long. CDR1 is KGHSH and CDR2 is LQKENI in the germline V gene.

This clone was recorded once. V and J are TRBV5-1 and TRBJ2-7; D is perhaps TRBD1 (6 bases). The germline V and J ends were trimmed by 4 bases and 0 bases, with 8 bases remaining between them. Germline V gene sequence: CDR1 SGHRS, CDR2 YFSETQ. CDR3 length equals 13 residues. CDR3 sequence reads: CASSKDSSYEQYF. In DNA form, the CDR3 reads TGCGCCAGCAGCAAGGACAGCTCCTACGAGCAGTACTTC.

This chain links TRBV19 with TRBJ1-5; 9 bases are shared with TRBD1. CDR3 length: 19 residues. V lost 0 bases and J lost 3; bases outside the gene matches: 12. Germline CDR1 reads LNHDA; CDR2 reads SQIVND (reference sequence). The CDR3 nucleotides read TGTGCCAGTAGTATAGACCAGGACGGGGACAGGGCCGACAATCAGCCCCAGCATTTT. It is translated as CASSIDQDGDRADNQPQHF.

This clone was seen more than once but under ten times. V is TRBV7-3 and J is TRBJ2-1; TRBD2 matches 7 bases. The CDR3 loop spans 15 amino acids. CDR1 is SGHTA and CDR2 is FQGTGA in the germline V gene. V shed 5 bases and J 4 bases; nucleotides not matched to a gene: 8. CDR3 region: CASSPGRGVYNEQFF. In nucleotides, the CDR3 is TGTGCCAGCAGCCCGGGCCGGGGGGTATACAATGAGCAGTTCTTC. The entire variable domain, with the rest obtained from reference TRBV7-3 and TRBJ2-1, is as follows: GAGVSQTPSNKVTEKGKYVELRCDPISGHTALYWYRQSLGQGPEFLIYFQGTGAADDSGLPNDRFFAVRPEGSVSTLKIQRTERGDSAVYLCASSPGRGVYNEQFFGPGTRLTVL.

Points on this clone: The missing conserved phenylalanine or tryptophan at the end of this CDR3 makes a read error likely. It is unclear where the CDR3 begins or ends on the DNA, so no DNA is shown, and the CDR3 is as TCRdb lists it. The chain is built from TRBV6-1 and TRBJ1-2. Inclusive of both ends, the CDR3 amounts to 10 amino acids. Germline loops: CDR1 MNHNS, CDR2 SASEGT. CDR3 protein: CASSDDLLVS.

The rearrangement uses TRBV6-4 and TRBJ2-1, with a tentative D call TRBD2 (5 bases). This CDR3 region has 13 residues. Germline CDR1 MRHNA, CDR2 SNTAGT. The V end was cut by 6 bases, the J end by 9 bases, with 15 bases between. CDR3 region: CASSGHPGSEQFF. DNA of the CDR3: TGTGCCAGCAGCGGGCATCCGGGAAGTGAGCAGTTCTTC.

The sample holds one count of this clone. J is TRBJ2-7 and V is TRBV15, with D possibly matching TRBD2 (5 bases). CDR3 length: 14 residues. The V and J ends lost 0 bases and 3 bases respectively, with 9 bases between them. From germline, CDR1 is LNHNV and CDR2 YYDKDF (reference sequence). The CDR3 DNA reads as TGTGCCACCAGCAGAGATCTCAGCGGCTACGAGCAGTACTTC. This codes for CATSRDLSGYEQYF.

This chain connects TRBV15 to TRBJ1-1, with TRBD1 matching 8 bases. After removal of 1 base from V and 5 bases from J, the junction contained 12 bases not matched to a gene. Germline CDR1 reads LNHNV; CDR2 reads YYDKDF (reference sequence). There are 17 residues in the CDR3. CDR3 protein: CATSRGASGQGRTEAFF. The CDR3 region has the DNA TGTGCCACCAGCAGAGGGGCCTCCGGACAGGGAAGGACTGAAGCTTTCTTT.

This clone was counted once. J is TRBJ1-2 and V is TRBV27; tentative D call: TRBD1 (6 bases). Trimming pared 5 bases from V and 2 bases from J, leaving 18 bases between. This CDR3 has 16 amino acids. Germline lookup yields CDR1 MNHEY and CDR2 SMNVEV (reference sequence). CDR3 sequence: CASSLGTNNRNYGYTF. The DNA of the CDR3 is TGTGCCAGCAGTCTCGGGACAAACAACCGAAACTATGGCTACACCTTC.